This TCR beta chain was profiled in a study of T cell responses to AZD1222 COVID-19 vaccine. Comment on this clone: The antigen is undetermined.

TCRdb's table, derived via immunoSEQ multiplex PCR, lists solely in-frame clones and lacks some. The table records about 170,000 clones, 80% to 95% of them present only once. Broader study findings: Researchers took repertoire samples only after the peak T cell response had come. The donors showed a predominance of white British ancestry and of females, with possible underestimation of clonal diversity. Targeting of unmutated variant regions was reportedly seen in nearly half of spike-specific TCRs.

Germline assignment: CDR1 SGHAT and CDR2 FQNNGV. This CDR3 comprises 14 residues. Trimming removed 5 bases from V and 5 bases from J, with 15 bases in between. The sequence was obtained from an adult in good health. Sample: peripheral blood, taken on day 0 of AZD1222 vaccination. The chain recombines TRBV11-2 with TRBJ1-2, with D possibly matching TRBD1 (6 bases). The CDR3 sequence is CASSVTQGWYGYTF. CDR3 bases: TGTGCCAGCAGCGTCACACAGGGTTGGTATGGCTACACCTTC.